These 9 T cell receptor beta chains were sequenced from one sample in a study of blood T cell repertoires in COVID-19. The table came from immunoSEQ multiplex PCR; TCRdb's copy has only in-frame clones and leaves some out. The sample consists of 250,000 to 300,000 clones, 90% of them appearing once. What was sequenced was peripheral blood. These receptor sequences come from a woman aged 45-65 years with COVID-19, enrolled during active disease.

About this clone itself: This CDR3 is also generated by other DNA sequences in the sample. The chain has TRBV14 and TRBJ2-5; no clear D. CDR3 length: 12 amino acids. CDR1 is SGHDN and CDR2 is FVKESK in the germline V gene. Trimming shortened V by 3 bases and J by 4 bases, and 6 bases separated the two germline ends. CDR3 DNA: TGTGCCAGCAGCCAGGTTAGAGAGACCCAGTACTTC. Translating gives CASSQVRETQYF.

The chain joins TRBV5-1 to TRBJ1-4, with a possible D match to TRBD1 (6 bases). Trimming pared 1 base from V and 15 bases from J, leaving 22 bases between. This CDR3 spans 15 amino acids. Germline CDR1 and CDR2: SGHRS and YFSETQ. CDR3 protein: CASSLISGATEPVFF. The CDR3 region has the DNA TGCGCCAGCAGCTTGATCTCAGGGGCCACCGAGCCAGTGTTTTTT.

The chain has TRBV30 and TRBJ1-2, with 7 bases fitting TRBD1. CDR1 and CDR2 (germline): GTSNPN, SVGIG (reference sequence). The CDR3 extends over 13 amino acids. The V gene end was trimmed by 3 bases and the J gene end by 4 bases; junction bases not matched to a gene: 5. The DNA for the CDR3 is TGTGCCTGGAGGGAGGGACAGCTCTATGGCTACACCTTC. Amino acid sequence: CAWREGQLYGYTF.

The genes are TRBV6-2 or TRBV6-3 and TRBJ2-1, with TRBD2 as a possible D gene (6 bases). CDR3 length: 15 residues. The ends were cut back, 6 bases at V and 5 bases at J, with 17 bases in the middle. CDR1 and CDR2 from the germline V gene are MNHEY and SVGEGT. CDR3 DNA sequence: TGTGCCAGCAGACCTACGGGGGTTCGTCACAATGAGCAGTTCTTC. This codes for CASRPTGVRHNEQFF.

This chain links TRBV2 with TRBJ2-1, with D tentatively TRBD2 (6 bases). From germline, CDR1 is SNHLY and CDR2 FYNNEI. This CDR3 is 15 amino acids long. Trimming removed 6 bases at V and 2 bases at J, with 14 bases between. The CDR3 DNA is TGTGCCAGCAGGGGGGAAGCGGGCCCCTACAATGAGCAGTTCTTC. Its protein product is CASRGEAGPYNEQFF.

This chain links TRBV16 with TRBJ1-1, with unresolved D. V lost 0 bases, J lost 0 bases, and 17 bases lay in between. The CDR3 has 18 residues. CDR1 and CDR2 from the germline V gene are KGHSY and FQNENV. The CDR3 DNA follows: TGTGCCAGCAGCCAATCGAGAGGGAACATTGTTATGAACACTGAAGCTTTCTTT. Translating it yields CASSQSRGNIVMNTEAFF.

DNA of the CDR3: TGTGCCAGTACCACGGATGGGGCAGGGGGATTATACATGAACACTGAAGCTTTCTTT. Residues: CASTTDGAGGLYMNTEAFF. This chain links TRBV19 with TRBJ1-1; 7 positions agree with TRBD1. The V segment lost 7 bases and the J segment 0 bases; nucleotides outside the gene matches: 20. CDR3 size: 19 residues. Germline values: CDR1 LNHDA, CDR2 SQIVND (reference sequence).

This clone was counted a single time. The CDR3 sequence: CASSSWAEFNTEAFF. For the CDR3, the DNA is TGTGCCAGCAGCAGCTGGGCAGAGTTTAACACTGAAGCTTTCTTT. This rearrangement joins TRBV7-9 to TRBJ1-1; D ambiguous. With 5 bases removed from V and 2 bases from J, the gap between germline ends came to 15 bases. The CDR3 has 15 amino acids. Germline V CDR1 and CDR2: SEHNR, FQNEAQ (reference sequence).

This chain uses TRBV5-1 with TRBJ1-4; D perhaps matches TRBD1 (5 bases). This CDR3 has 13 residues. The germline CDR1 and CDR2 sequences are SGHRS and YFSETQ. Trimming cost V 1 base and J 7 bases, with 8 bases left between them. The CDR3 coding sequence is TGCGCCAGCAGCTTGTGGCAGGGTGAAAAACTGTTTTTT. Protein: CASSLWQGEKLFF.